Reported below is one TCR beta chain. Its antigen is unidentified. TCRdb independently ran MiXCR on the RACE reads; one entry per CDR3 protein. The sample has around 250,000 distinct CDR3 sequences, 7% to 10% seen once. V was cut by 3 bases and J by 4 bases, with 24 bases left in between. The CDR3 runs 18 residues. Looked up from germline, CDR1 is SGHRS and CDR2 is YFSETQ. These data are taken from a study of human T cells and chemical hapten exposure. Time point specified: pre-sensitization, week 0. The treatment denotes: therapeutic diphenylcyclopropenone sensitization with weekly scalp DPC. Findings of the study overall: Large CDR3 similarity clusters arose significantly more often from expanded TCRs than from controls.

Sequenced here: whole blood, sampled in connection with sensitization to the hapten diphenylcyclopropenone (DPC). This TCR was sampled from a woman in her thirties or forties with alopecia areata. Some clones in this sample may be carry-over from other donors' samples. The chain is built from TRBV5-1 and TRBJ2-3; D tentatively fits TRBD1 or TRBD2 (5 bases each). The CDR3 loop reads CASSSNTSPGTRPDTQYF. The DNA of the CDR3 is TGCGCCAGCAGCTCCAACACCTCACCGGGGACCCGCCCAGATACGCAGTATTTT.